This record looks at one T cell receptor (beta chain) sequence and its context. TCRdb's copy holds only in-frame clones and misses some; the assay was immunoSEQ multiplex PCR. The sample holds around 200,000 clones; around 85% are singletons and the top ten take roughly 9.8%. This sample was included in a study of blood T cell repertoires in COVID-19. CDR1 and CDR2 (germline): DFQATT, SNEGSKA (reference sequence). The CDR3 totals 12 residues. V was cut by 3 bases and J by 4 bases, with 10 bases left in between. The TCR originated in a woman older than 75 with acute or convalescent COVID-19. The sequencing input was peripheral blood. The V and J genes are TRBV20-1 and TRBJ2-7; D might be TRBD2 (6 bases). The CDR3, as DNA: TGCAGTGCTAGTAATCGGGAGTACGAGCAGTACTTC. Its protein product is CSASNREYEQYF.